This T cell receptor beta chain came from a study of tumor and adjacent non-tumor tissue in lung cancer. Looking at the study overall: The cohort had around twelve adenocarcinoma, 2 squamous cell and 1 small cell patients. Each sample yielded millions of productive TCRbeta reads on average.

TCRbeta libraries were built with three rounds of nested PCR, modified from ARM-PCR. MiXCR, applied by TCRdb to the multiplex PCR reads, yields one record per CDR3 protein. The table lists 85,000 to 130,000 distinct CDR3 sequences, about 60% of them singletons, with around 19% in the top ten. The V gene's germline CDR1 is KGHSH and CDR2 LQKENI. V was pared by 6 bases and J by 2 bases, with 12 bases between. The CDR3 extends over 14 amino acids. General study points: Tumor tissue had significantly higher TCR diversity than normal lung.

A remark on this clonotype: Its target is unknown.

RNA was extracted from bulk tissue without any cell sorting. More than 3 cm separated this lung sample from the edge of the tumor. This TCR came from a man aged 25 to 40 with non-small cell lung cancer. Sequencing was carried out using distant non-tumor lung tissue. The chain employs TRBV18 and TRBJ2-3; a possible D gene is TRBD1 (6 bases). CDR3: CASSGAFVTDTQYF. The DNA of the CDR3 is TGTGCCAGCTCGGGGGCCTTCGTCACAGATACGCAGTATTTT.